The sequence of this T cell receptor (beta chain) was determined in a study of T cells in Graves' hyperthyroidism and ophthalmopathy. Study results and caveats: Progression to ophthalmopathy was predicted a median of roughly 6.5 months early.

The CDR3 consists of 16 residues. Germline V gene lookup returns CDR1 DFQATT and CDR2 SNEGSKA (reference sequence). V dropped 0 bases and J dropped 3 bases, with 18 bases sitting between them. Used for diagnoses were clinical symptoms, serum thyroxine and TRAb, thyroid ultrasound and orbital computed tomography. For this clonotype: As yet, its antigen is unknown.

TCR beta CDR3 sequences were amplified from RNA transcripts. The TCR CDR3 was amplified in a first-round RT-PCR using the HTBI primer set. MiXCR was run by TCRdb on the multiplex PCR reads, yielding one entry per CDR3 protein. The sample includes more than 500,000 distinct CDR3 sequences, approximately 49% seen only once; the top ten take around 44%. The sequence was obtained from an adult woman with Graves' disease, either hyperthyroidism or ophthalmopathy (not recorded which). The sequenced material came from peripheral blood or thyroid tissue (not recorded which). The chain carries TRBV20-1 and TRBJ2-7, with D possibly matching TRBD2 (6 bases). CDR3: CSARDWMGLGGYEQYF. The CDR3 region has the DNA TGCAGTGCTAGAGATTGGATGGGACTGGGCGGCTACGAGCAGTACTTC.